A single sample is the source of the 11 T cell receptor beta chains below, sequenced in a study of cytomegalovirus exposure and HLA in healthy donors. Primers for the PCR totalled 60 Vbeta and 13 Jbeta. Repertoires were generated with immunoSEQ multiplex PCR, while TCRdb's copy carries only in-frame clones and drops some. The sample totals some 120,000 clones. Material for sequencing was PBMCs. The receptors here all came from a middle-aged man in good health and CMV-seronegative.

The chain carries TRBV6-5 and TRBJ2-5; TRBD1 is a possible D gene (6 bases). Between the trimmed V and J ends, which lost 2 bases and 5 bases, there was a span of 12 bases. Germline V gene sequence: CDR1 MNHEY, CDR2 SVGAGI. The CDR3 contains 14 residues. CDR3 amino acids: CASSYGGAGETQYF. The CDR3 nucleotides are TGTGCCAGCAGTTACGGGGGCGCCGGGGAGACCCAGTACTTC.

This chain uses TRBV28 with TRBJ1-5; 9 positions match TRBD1. Trimming took 6 bases from V and 4 from J; bases not matched to a gene: 7. This CDR3 has 15 residues. The germline gives CDR1 MDHEN, CDR2 SYDVKM. CDR3 sequence reads: CASSWTGALNQPQHF. As DNA, the CDR3 is TGTGCCAGCAGCTGGACAGGGGCTCTAAATCAGCCCCAGCATTTT.

The chain carries TRBV11-3 and TRBJ2-1, with D possibly matching TRBD2 (6 bases). The CDR3 spans 14 residues. The germline V and J ends were trimmed by 2 bases and 4 bases, with 9 bases remaining between them. Germline CDR1 is SGHNT and CDR2 is YENEEA. CDR3 sequence: CASSLTGSYNEQFF. CDR3 coding DNA: TGTGCCAGCAGCTTAACCGGGAGTTACAATGAGCAGTTCTTC.

The V gene is TRBV2, the J gene TRBJ2-5, with D hard to call. V was shortened by 2 bases and J by 11 bases, with 21 bases between the two germline ends. CDR1 and CDR2 from the germline V gene are SNHLY and FYNNEI. The CDR3 runs 15 residues. This CDR3 reads CASSEYRPPLAGQYF. DNA of the CDR3: TGTGCCAGCAGTGAATACCGGCCTCCGCTGGCCGGGCAGTACTTC.

The rearrangement uses TRBV4-3 and TRBJ2-7, with 13 bases lining up with TRBD2. Germline V CDR1 and CDR2: LGHNA, YSLEER. V was clipped by 4 bases and J by 3 bases; unmatched bases: 3. This CDR3 region has 15 residues. The CDR3 region is CASSLGLAGDYEQYF. The CDR3 DNA reads TGCGCCAGCAGCCTCGGACTAGCGGGGGACTACGAGCAGTACTTC.

V usage is TRBV2 and J usage is TRBJ1-1; tentatively, D is TRBD1 (6 bases). Trimming pared 11 bases from V and 4 bases from J, leaving 14 bases between. The CDR3 has 12 amino acids. Germline assignment: CDR1 SNHLY and CDR2 FYNNEI. For the CDR3, the DNA is TGTGCCCTCGGGACAAGGAGCACTGAAGCTTTCTTT. Its translation: CALGTRSTEAFF.

The V call is TRBV7-9, the J call TRBJ2-7; D perhaps matches TRBD1 (5 bases). V was cut by 4 bases and J by 4 bases, with 17 bases left in between. The V gene's germline CDR1 is SEHNR and CDR2 FQNEAQ (reference sequence). The CDR3 loop spans 15 amino acids. CDR3: CASSSGSGWVYEQYF. CDR3 sequence (DNA): TGTGCCAGCAGCTCCGGTTCAGGGTGGGTGTACGAGCAGTACTTC.

The chain carries TRBV11-2 and TRBJ2-3; 10 bases map to TRBD2. Germline lookup yields CDR1 SGHAT and CDR2 FQNNGV. J lost 4 bases, V lost 7 bases, and 8 bases had no gene match. This CDR3 comprises 15 residues. DNA for the CDR3: TGTGCCAGCATCAAGGGAGCGGGAGGGGCAGATACGCAGTATTTT. It specifies CASIKGAGGADTQYF.

The chain recombines TRBV30 with TRBJ2-2; the D gene is possibly TRBD1 (6 bases). The CDR3 runs 15 residues. From germline, CDR1 is GTSNPN and CDR2 SVGIG (reference sequence). V shed 2 bases and J shed 4 bases, with 14 bases lying between them. CDR3 sequence: CAWSTDRAITGELFF. For the CDR3, the DNA is TGTGCCTGGAGTACGGACAGAGCGATCACCGGGGAGCTGTTTTTT.

The chain is built from TRBV19 and TRBJ2-7, with 8 bases aligning to TRBD2. The CDR3 runs 16 residues. From germline, CDR1 is LNHDA and CDR2 SQIVND (reference sequence). V gave up 3 bases and J gave up 0 bases; unmatched junction bases: 7. The CDR3 loop reads CASSILGGGSSYEQYF. The CDR3 bases are TGTGCCAGTAGTATTCTCGGCGGGGGGAGCTCCTACGAGCAGTACTTC.

This chain joins TRBV9 and TRBJ1-2; 10 bases are a match to TRBD1. The CDR3 has 15 residues. CDR1 is SGDLS, CDR2 YYNGEE, per germline. The V segment lost 3 bases and the J segment 8 bases; nucleotides outside the gene matches: 10. The CDR3 DNA reads as TGTGCCAGCAGCGCCCTAGACAGGGGGCGTGGGGGCTACACCTTC. This encodes CASSALDRGRGGYTF.